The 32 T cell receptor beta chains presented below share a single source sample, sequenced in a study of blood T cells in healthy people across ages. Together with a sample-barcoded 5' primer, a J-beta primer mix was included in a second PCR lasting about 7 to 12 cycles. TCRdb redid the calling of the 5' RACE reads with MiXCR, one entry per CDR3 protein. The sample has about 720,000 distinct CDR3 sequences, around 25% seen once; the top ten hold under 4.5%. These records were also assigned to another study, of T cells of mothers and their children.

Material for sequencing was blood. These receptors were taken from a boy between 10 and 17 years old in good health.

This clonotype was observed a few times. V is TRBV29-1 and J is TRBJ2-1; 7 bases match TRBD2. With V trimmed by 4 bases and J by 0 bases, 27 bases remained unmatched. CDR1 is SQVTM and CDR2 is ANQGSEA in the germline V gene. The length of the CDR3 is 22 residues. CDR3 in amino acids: CSVGVPEGGPEIPVSSYNEQFF. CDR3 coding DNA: TGCAGCGTTGGGGTCCCGGAGGGAGGGCCCGAAATCCCAGTCAGCTCCTACAATGAGCAGTTCTTC.

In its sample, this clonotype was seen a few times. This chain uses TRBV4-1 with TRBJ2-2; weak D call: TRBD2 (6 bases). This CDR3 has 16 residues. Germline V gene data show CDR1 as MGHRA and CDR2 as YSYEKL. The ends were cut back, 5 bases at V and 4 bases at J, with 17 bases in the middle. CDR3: CASSAGTPPTTGELFF. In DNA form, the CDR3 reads TGCGCCAGCAGCGCCGGGACTCCCCCCACCACCGGGGAGCTGTTTTTT.

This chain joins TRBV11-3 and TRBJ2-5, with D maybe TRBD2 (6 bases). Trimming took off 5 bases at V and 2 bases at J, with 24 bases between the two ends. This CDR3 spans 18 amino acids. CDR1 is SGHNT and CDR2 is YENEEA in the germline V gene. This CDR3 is CASSHRRGSRGLQETQYF. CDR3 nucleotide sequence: TGTGCCAGCAGCCATCGGCGTGGATCCAGAGGACTACAAGAGACCCAGTACTTC.

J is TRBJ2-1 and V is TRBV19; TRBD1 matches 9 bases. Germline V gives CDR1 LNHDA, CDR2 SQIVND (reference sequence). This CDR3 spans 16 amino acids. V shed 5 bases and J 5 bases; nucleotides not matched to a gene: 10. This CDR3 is CASSPTADRGDNEQFF. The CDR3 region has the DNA TGTGCCAGTAGTCCGACGGCCGACAGGGGGGACAATGAGCAGTTCTTC.

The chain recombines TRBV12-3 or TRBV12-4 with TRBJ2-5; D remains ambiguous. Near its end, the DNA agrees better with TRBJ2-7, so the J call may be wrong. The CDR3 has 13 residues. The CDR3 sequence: CASTDGPSYEQYF. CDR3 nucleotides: TGTGCCAGCACGGACGGTCCTTCCTACGAGCAGTACTTC.

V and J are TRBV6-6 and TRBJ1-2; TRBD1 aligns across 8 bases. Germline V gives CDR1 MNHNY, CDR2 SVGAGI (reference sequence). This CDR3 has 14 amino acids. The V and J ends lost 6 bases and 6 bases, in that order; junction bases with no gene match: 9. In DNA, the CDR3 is TGTGCCAGCAGCAGGGACAGGCCGGGGGATGGCTACACCTTC. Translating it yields CASSRDRPGDGYTF.

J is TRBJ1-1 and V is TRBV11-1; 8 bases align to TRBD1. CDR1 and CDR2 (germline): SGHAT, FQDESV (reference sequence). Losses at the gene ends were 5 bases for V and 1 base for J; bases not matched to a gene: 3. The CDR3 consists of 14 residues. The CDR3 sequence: CASSPDRANTEAFF. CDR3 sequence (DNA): TGTGCCAGCAGCCCGGACAGGGCGAACACTGAAGCTTTCTTT.

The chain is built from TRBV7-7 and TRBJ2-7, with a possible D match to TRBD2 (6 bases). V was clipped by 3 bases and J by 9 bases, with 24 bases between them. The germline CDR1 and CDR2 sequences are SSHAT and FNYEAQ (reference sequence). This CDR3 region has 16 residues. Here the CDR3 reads CASSFAPGLNCSGQYF. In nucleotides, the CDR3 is TGTGCCAGCAGCTTTGCACCGGGACTCAACTGTTCAGGGCAGTACTTC.

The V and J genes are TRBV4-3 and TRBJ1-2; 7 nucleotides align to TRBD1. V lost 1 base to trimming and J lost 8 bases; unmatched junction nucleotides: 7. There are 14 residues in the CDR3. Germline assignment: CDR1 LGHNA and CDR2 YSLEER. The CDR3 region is CASSQAGQRRGYTF. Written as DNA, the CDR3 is TGCGCCAGCAGCCAAGCGGGACAGCGAAGGGGCTACACCTTC.

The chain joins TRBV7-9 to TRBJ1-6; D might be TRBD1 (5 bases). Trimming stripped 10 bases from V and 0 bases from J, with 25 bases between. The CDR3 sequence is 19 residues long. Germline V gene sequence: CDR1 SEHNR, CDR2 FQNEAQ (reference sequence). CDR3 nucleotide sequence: TGTGCCACCTCTATGGCCCATGGGACTGCTCTCTCCTATAATTCACCCCTCCACTTT. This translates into CATSMAHGTALSYNSPLHF.

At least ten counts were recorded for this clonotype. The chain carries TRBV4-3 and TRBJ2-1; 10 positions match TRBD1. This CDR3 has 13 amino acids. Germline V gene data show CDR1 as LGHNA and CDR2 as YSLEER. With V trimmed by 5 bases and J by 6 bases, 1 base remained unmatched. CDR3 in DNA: TGCGCCAGCAGCAGACAGGGGGCCAATGAGCAGTTCTTC. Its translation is CASSRQGANEQFF.

CDR3 loop: CASSPGLAGGLIETQYF. For the CDR3, the DNA is TGTGCCAGCAGTCCCGGACTAGCGGGAGGGCTCATTGAGACCCAGTACTTC. The J gene is TRBJ2-5, the V gene TRBV6-1; 15 bases map to TRBD2. Germline lookup yields CDR1 MNHNS and CDR2 SASEGT. The CDR3 is 17 amino acids. Trimming removed 5 bases from V and 5 bases from J; junction bases left unmatched: 9.

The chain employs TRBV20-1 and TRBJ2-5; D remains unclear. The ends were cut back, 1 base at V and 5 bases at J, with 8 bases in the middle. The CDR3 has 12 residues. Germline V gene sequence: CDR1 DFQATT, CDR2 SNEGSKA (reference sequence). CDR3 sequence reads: CSARASRETQYF. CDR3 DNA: TGCAGTGCTAGAGCCAGTCGGGAGACCCAGTACTTC.

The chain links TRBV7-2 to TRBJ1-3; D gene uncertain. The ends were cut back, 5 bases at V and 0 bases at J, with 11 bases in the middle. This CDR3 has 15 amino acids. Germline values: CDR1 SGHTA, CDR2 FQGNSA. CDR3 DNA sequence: TGTGCCAGCAGCAGAATAGGCATCTCTGGAAACACCATATATTTT. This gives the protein CASSRIGISGNTIYF.

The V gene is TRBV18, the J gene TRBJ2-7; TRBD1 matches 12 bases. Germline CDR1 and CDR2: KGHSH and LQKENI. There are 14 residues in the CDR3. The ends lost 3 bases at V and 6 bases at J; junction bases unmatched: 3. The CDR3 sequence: CASSPKGQGAEQYF. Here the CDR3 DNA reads TGTGCCAGCTCACCTAAGGGACAGGGGGCCGAGCAGTACTTC.

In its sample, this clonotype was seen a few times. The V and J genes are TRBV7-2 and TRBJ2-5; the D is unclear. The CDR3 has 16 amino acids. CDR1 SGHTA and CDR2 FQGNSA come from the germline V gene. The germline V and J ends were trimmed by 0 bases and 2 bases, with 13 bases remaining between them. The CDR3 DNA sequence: TGTGCCAGCAGCTTAGCCGGCCGCCGACTTCAAGAGACCCAGTACTTC. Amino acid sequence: CASSLAGRRLQETQYF.

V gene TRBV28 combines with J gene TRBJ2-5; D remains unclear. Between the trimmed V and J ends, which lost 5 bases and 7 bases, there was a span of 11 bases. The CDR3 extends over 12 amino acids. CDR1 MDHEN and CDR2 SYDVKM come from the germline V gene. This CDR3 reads CASSTTFGTQYF. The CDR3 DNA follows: TGTGCCAGCAGTACGACGTTCGGGACCCAGTACTTC.

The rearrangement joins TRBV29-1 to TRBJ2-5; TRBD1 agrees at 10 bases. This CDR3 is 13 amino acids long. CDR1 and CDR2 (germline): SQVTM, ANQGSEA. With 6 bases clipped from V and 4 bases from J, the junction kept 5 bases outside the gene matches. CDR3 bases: TGCAGCGTGCGCCGGGACAGGGGAGAGACCCAGTACTTC. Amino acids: CSVRRDRGETQYF.

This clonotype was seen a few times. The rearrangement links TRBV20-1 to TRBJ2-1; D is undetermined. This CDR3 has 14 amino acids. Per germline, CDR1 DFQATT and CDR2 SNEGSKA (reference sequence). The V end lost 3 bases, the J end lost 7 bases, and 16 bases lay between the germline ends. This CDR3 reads CSASPSVIQNEQFF. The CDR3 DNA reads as TGCAGTGCTAGCCCCAGCGTGATACAAAATGAGCAGTTCTTC.

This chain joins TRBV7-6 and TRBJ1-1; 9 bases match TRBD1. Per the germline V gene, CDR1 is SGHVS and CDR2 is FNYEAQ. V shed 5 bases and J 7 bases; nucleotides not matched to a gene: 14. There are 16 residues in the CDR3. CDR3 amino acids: CASSDLTGGTPLEAFF. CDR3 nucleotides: TGTGCCAGCAGCGATCTGACAGGGGGAACACCTCTTGAAGCTTTCTTT.

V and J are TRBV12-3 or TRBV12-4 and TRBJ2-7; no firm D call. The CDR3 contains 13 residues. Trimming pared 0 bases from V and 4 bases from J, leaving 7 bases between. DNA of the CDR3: TGTGCCAGCAGTTTAGCCCACCCGTACGAGCAGTACTTC. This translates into CASSLAHPYEQYF.

CDR3 in amino acids: CASSLSPPGSYEQYF. The CDR3 DNA sequence: TGTGCCAGCAGTTTAAGCCCACCTGGGTCCTACGAGCAGTACTTC. V and J are TRBV28 and TRBJ2-5, with no clear D. The J call may be incorrect, as the DNA end agrees better with TRBJ2-7. Germline V gene lookup returns CDR1 MDHEN and CDR2 SYDVKM. CDR3 length: 15 amino acids.

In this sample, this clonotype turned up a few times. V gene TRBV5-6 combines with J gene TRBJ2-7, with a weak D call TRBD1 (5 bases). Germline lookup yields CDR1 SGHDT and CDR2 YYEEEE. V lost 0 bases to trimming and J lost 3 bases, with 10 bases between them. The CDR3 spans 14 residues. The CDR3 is CASSLVVGDYEQYF. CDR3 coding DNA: TGTGCCAGCAGCTTGGTAGTAGGGGACTACGAGCAGTACTTC.

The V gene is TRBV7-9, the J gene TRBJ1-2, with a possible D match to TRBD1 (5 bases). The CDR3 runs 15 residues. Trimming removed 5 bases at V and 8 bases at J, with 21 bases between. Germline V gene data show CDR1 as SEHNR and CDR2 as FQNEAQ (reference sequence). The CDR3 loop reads CASSETGTVSGGYTF. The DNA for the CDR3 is TGTGCCAGCAGCGAGACCGGGACGGTATCTGGGGGCTACACCTTC.

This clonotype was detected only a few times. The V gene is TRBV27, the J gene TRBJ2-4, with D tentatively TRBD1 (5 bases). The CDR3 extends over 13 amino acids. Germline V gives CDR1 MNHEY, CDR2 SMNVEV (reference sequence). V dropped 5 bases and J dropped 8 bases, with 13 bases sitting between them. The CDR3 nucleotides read TGTGCCAGCAGTGACAGCTTGGGTCACATTCAGTACTTC. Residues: CASSDSLGHIQYF.

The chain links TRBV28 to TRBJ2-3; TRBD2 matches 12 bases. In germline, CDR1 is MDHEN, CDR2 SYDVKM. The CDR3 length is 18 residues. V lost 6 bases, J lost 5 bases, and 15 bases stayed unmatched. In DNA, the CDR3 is TGTGCCAGCAGAGTCGCCTCTAGCGGGGGGGCGGGTATAGATACGCAGTATTTT. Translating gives CASRVASSGGAGIDTQYF.

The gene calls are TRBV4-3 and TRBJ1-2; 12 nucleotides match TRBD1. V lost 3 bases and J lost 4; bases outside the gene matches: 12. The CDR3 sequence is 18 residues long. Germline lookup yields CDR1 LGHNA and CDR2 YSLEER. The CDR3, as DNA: TGCGCCAGCAGCCAGGAATTAACCGGGACAGGGGGCCTCTATGGCTACACCTTC. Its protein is CASSQELTGTGGLYGYTF.

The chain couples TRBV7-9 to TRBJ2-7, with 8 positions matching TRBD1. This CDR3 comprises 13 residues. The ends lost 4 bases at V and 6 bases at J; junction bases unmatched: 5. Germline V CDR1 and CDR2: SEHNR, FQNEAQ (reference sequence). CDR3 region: CASSSRDRSEQYF. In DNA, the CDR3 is TGTGCCAGCAGCTCCCGGGACAGGTCCGAGCAGTACTTC. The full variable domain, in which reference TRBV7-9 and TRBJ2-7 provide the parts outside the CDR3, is DTGVSQNPRHKITKRGQNVTFRCDPISEHNRLYWYRQTLGQGPEFLTYFQNEAQLEKSRLLSDRFSAERPKGSFSTLEIQRTEQGDSAMYLCASSSRDRSEQYFGPGTRLTVT.

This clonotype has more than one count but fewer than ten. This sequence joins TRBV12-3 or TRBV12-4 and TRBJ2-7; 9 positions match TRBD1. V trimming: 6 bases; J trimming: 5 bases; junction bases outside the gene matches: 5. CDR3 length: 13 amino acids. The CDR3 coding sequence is TGTGCCAGCAGCATTGGACAGGGGCACGAGCAGTACTTC. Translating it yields CASSIGQGHEQYF.

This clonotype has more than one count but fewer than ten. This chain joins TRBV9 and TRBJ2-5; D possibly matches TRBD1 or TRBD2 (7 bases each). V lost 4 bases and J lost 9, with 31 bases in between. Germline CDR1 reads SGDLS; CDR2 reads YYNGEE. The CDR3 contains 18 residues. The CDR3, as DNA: TGTGCCAGCAGCTCATCAGGGGGGGAACTCCTACGCCGTGGGGCCCAGTACTTC. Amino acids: CASSSSGGELLRRGAQYF.

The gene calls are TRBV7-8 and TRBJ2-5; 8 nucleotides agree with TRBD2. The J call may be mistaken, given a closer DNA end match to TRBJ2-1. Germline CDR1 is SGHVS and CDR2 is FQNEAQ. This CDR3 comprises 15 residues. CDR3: CASSPPLREGNEQFF. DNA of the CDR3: TGTGCCAGCAGCCCTCCCCTCCGGGAGGGCAATGAGCAGTTCTTC.

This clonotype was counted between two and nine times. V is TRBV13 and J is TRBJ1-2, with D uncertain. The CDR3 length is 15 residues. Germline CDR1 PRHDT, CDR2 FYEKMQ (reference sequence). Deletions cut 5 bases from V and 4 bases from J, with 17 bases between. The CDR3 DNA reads TGTGCCAGCAGCCCATTCGGGGATGGCGGCTATGGCTACACCTTC. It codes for CASSPFGDGGYGYTF.